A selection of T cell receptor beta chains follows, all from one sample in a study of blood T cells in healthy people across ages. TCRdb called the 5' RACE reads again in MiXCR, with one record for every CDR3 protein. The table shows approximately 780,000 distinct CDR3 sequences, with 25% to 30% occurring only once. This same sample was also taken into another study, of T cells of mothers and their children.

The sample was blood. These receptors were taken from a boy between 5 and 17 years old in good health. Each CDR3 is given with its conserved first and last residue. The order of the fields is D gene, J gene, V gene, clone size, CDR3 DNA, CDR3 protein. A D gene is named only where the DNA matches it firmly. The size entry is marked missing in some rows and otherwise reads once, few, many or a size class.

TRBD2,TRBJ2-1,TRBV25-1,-,TGTGCCAGCAGAAGCGGGGGGGCCTGGAATGAGCAGTTCTTC,CASRSGGAWNEQFF
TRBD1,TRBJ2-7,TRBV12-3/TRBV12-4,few,TGTGCCAGCAGGGGACAGGGCTTTGCGGGGGAGCAGTACTTC,CASRGQGFAGEQYF
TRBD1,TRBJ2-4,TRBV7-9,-,TGTGCCAGCAGCCCGGACAGGGGCTCTACCTTAGCCAAAAACATTCAGTACTTC,CASSPDRGSTLAKNIQYF
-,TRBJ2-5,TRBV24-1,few,TGTGCCACCAGTGATTTTAGGGGACAAGAGACCCAGTACTTC,CATSDFRGQETQYF
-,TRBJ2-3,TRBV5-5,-,TGTGCCAGCAGGAACGGGGGGCTAGCGGGCACAGATACGCAGTATTTT,CASRNGGLAGTDTQYF
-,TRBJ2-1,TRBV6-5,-,TGTGCCAGCAGTTTTCGAGGCGGGGTATACAATGAGCAGTTCTTC,CASSFRGGVYNEQFF
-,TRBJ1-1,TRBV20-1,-,TGCAGTGTTCCGGAAAGGACGGTAAACACTGAAGCTTTCTTT,CSVPERTVNTEAFF
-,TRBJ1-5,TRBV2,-,TGTGCCAGCAGTGCCTCCGGGACTAGCAATCAGCCCCAGCATTTT,CASSASGTSNQPQHF
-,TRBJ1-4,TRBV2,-,TGTGCCAGCAGTGATCATGGGGCGAGGGGCAATGAAAAACTGTTTTTT,CASSDHGARGNEKLFF
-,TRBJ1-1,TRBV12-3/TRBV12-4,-,TGTGCCAGCAGGCTCAGGGGTCAGAACACTGAAGCTTTCTTT,CASRLRGQNTEAFF
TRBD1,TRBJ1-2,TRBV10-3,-,TGTGCCATCAGCGGACAGGGGGCGAACTATGGCTACACCTTC,CAISGQGANYGYTF
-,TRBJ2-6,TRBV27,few,TGTGCCAGCAGTCCTACAGCCTCTGGGGCCAACGTCCTGACTTTC,CASSPTASGANVLTF
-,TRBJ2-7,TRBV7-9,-,TGTGCCAGCAGCTTCGACCCGGGCGAGCAGTACTTC,CASSFDPGEQYF
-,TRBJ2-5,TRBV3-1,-,TGTGCCAGCAGCCAACTCCCTAGAGTCGAGACCCAGTACTTC,CASSQLPRVETQYF